This passage covers 32 T cell receptor beta chains from one sample sequenced in a study of Ad26.COV2.S vaccination and SARS-CoV-2 variants. Only in-frame clones appear in the TCRdb table, and some are missing; sequencing was by immunoSEQ multiplex PCR. The sample carries hundreds of thousands of clones, roughly 87% recorded once. Documented treatment: some 19 received Ad26.COV2.S at low or high dose, single or two shots; roughly 5 received placebo; per-sample allocation not given. Sample collection was performed on day 63 after the first vaccine or placebo injection. The sample in question was peripheral blood, obtained in a trial of Ad26.COV2.S vaccine versus placebo. The receptors stem from a person between 18 and 65 years old who received the Ad26.COV2.S COVID-19 vaccine or a placebo.

The J gene is TRBJ1-4, the V gene TRBV2; D perhaps matches TRBD1 (5 bases). Trimming removed 1 base from V and 14 bases from J, with 14 bases in between. The CDR3 is made up of 13 amino acids. Germline CDR1 reads SNHLY; CDR2 reads FYNNEI. The CDR3 here is CASSEGRDRRLFF. The DNA of the CDR3 is TGTGCCAGCAGTGAAGGCCGGGACCGTCGTCTGTTTTTT.

V usage is TRBV20-1 and J usage is TRBJ1-4; no clear D gene. V was shortened by 5 bases and J by 8 bases, with 9 bases between the two germline ends. Per germline, CDR1 DFQATT and CDR2 SNEGSKA (reference sequence). The CDR3 runs 11 residues. The DNA of the CDR3 is TGCAGTGCTGAGGCGGGGGAAAAACTGTTTTTT. It translates to CSAEAGEKLFF.

The rearrangement links TRBV30 to TRBJ2-3, with D maybe TRBD2 (5 bases). Germline assignment: CDR1 GTSNPN and CDR2 SVGIG (reference sequence). V lost 2 bases and J 7 bases, leaving 22 bases between the germline ends. The CDR3 sequence is 16 residues long. The CDR3 loop is CAWSTEGPDPLYTQYF. CDR3 in DNA: TGTGCCTGGAGTACCGAGGGTCCGGACCCCCTGTATACGCAGTATTTT.

V is TRBV29-1 and J is TRBJ1-1; D unclear. V was pared by 3 bases and J by 0 bases, with 8 bases between. The CDR3 loop spans 13 amino acids. Germline V gives CDR1 SQVTM, CDR2 ANQGSEA. The CDR3 region has the DNA TGCAGCGTTGATGGGTACATGAACACTGAAGCTTTCTTT. Encoded protein: CSVDGYMNTEAFF.

The J gene is TRBJ2-1, the V gene TRBV19; tentative D call: TRBD2 (7 bases). CDR3 length equals 15 residues. Germline CDR1 is LNHDA and CDR2 is SQIVND (reference sequence). Trimming pared 5 bases from V and 6 bases from J, leaving 17 bases between. Here the CDR3 reads CASSPWGGRGNEQFF. The CDR3 region has the DNA TGTGCCAGTAGTCCGTGGGGGGGCCGGGGCAATGAGCAGTTCTTC.

The rearrangement joins TRBV5-1 to TRBJ2-5; 7 bases align to TRBD1. This CDR3 has 14 residues. The germline V gene encodes CDR1 SGHRS and CDR2 YFSETQ. The J segment lost 1 base and the V segment lost 3 bases, leaving 3 bases of the junction unmatched. In nucleotides, the CDR3 is TGCGCCAGCAGCTCTCAGGGGGTCCAAGAGACCCAGTACTTC. Protein sequence: CASSSQGVQETQYF.

This chain uses TRBV4-2 with TRBJ2-1; TRBD2 might be the D (6 bases). This CDR3 is 16 amino acids long. V shed 4 bases and J shed 8 bases, with 21 bases lying between them. The germline V gene has CDR1 LGHNA and CDR2 YNFKEQ. CDR3 sequence reads: CASSPSPGLLAHEQFF. For the CDR3, the DNA is TGTGCCAGCAGCCCCTCCCCGGGACTCCTAGCTCATGAGCAGTTCTTC.

The chain recombines TRBV30 with TRBJ1-5; D gene ambiguous. Per the germline V gene, CDR1 is GTSNPN and CDR2 is SVGIG (reference sequence). V shed 0 bases and J shed 6 bases, with 12 bases lying between them. This CDR3 has 14 residues. The DNA of the CDR3 is TGTGCCTGGAGTGTACGTGTATACGGTCAGCCCCAGCATTTT. It encodes CAWSVRVYGQPQHF.

The J gene is TRBJ2-7, the V gene TRBV4-1; TRBD1 is a possible D gene (6 bases). Trimming shortened V by 3 bases and J by 2 bases, and 11 bases separated the two germline ends. The germline V gene has CDR1 MGHRA and CDR2 YSYEKL. There are 14 residues in the CDR3. The CDR3 loop is CASSQGDTPYEQYF. CDR3 DNA sequence: TGCGCCAGCAGCCAGGGGGACACTCCCTACGAGCAGTACTTC.

V is TRBV24-1 and J is TRBJ2-3; D is uncertain. The CDR3 runs to 12 residues. Germline loops: CDR1 KGHDR, CDR2 SFDVKD. Trimming pared 5 bases from V and 1 base from J, leaving 3 bases between. For the CDR3, the DNA is TGTGCCACCAGTGGAGGCACAGATACGCAGTATTTT. Translated: CATSGGTDTQYF.

This chain connects TRBV5-1 to TRBJ2-2; D remains ambiguous. V was cut by 0 bases and J by 1 base, with 7 bases left in between. Germline CDR1 SGHRS, CDR2 YFSETQ. This CDR3 is 15 amino acids long. Here the CDR3 reads CASSLDRMNTGELFF. CDR3 in DNA: TGCGCCAGCAGCTTGGATCGGATGAACACCGGGGAGCTGTTTTTT.

The CDR3 region is CASSLGTLDTEAFF. The DNA for the CDR3 is TGCGCCAGCAGCTTGGGGACACTAGACACTGAAGCTTTCTTT. V gene TRBV5-1 combines with J gene TRBJ1-1; the D gene is possibly TRBD1 (5 bases). The CDR3 is 14 residues long. Germline loops: CDR1 SGHRS, CDR2 YFSETQ. Trimming removed 0 bases at V and 3 bases at J, with 9 bases between.

The V and J genes are TRBV9 and TRBJ2-7; 8 bases match TRBD2. The CDR3 length is 16 residues. Germline assignment: CDR1 SGDLS and CDR2 YYNGEE. V was pared by 4 bases and J by 0 bases, with 9 bases of the junction left unmatched. The CDR3 DNA is TGTGCCAGCAGCCCCGTCCCAGCGGGGGCCTCCTACGAGCAGTACTTC. This encodes CASSPVPAGASYEQYF. Drawing the rest from reference TRBV9 and TRBJ2-7, the complete variable domain is DSGVTQTPKHLITATGQRVTLRCSPRSGDLSVYWYQQSLDQGLQFLIQYYNGEERAKGNILERFSAQQFPDLHSELNLSSLELGDSALYFCASSPVPAGASYEQYFGPGTRLTVT.

The chain uses TRBV18 and TRBJ1-5; D possibly corresponds to TRBD1 (6 bases). The CDR3 consists of 15 residues. V was pared by 1 base and J by 4 bases, with 11 bases between. Germline V gene lookup returns CDR1 KGHSH and CDR2 LQKENI. The CDR3 protein is CASSPREGGNQPQHF. The DNA for the CDR3 is TGTGCCAGCTCACCACGTGAAGGGGGGAATCAGCCCCAGCATTTT.

This clone has just a few counts. The V gene is TRBV7-9, the J gene TRBJ1-2; D is unresolved. This CDR3 has 15 amino acids. The germline V gene encodes CDR1 SEHNR and CDR2 FQNEAQ (reference sequence). V was cut by 4 bases and J by 4 bases, with 16 bases left in between. This CDR3 is CASSSYGGDPYGYTF. The CDR3 DNA reads as TGTGCCAGCAGCTCCTACGGAGGTGACCCCTATGGCTACACCTTC.

This sequence joins TRBV9 and TRBJ2-3, with TRBD1 matching 11 bases. The CDR3 has 15 residues. Per germline, CDR1 SGDLS and CDR2 YYNGEE. J was trimmed by 7 bases and V by 3 bases; bases with no gene match: 7. The CDR3 bases are TGTGCCAGCAGCGAGGGACAGGGGGGCGGATATACGCAGTATTTT. Translating gives CASSEGQGGGYTQYF. The whole variable domain, remainder taken from reference TRBV9 and TRBJ2-3, is DSGVTQTPKHLITATGQRVTLRCSPRSGDLSVYWYQQSLDQGLQFLIQYYNGEERAKGNILERFSAQQFPDLHSELNLSSLELGDSALYFCASSEGQGGGYTQYFGPGTRLTVL.

Details on this clone: Additional DNA sequences in this sample encode the identical CDR3. The J gene is TRBJ2-7, the V gene TRBV4-3, with D unclear. Germline lookup yields CDR1 LGHNA and CDR2 YSLEER. The CDR3 loop spans 14 amino acids. Trimming pared 1 base from V and 1 base from J, leaving 8 bases between. CDR3 region: CASSQGAGSYEQYF. The CDR3 coding sequence is TGCGCCAGCAGCCAAGGGGCAGGATCCTACGAGCAGTACTTC.

In regard to this clone: Within the sample, other DNA sequences also encode this same CDR3. This chain joins TRBV5-1 and TRBJ1-2; TRBD1 might be the D (5 bases). The germline V and J ends were trimmed by 4 bases and 2 bases, with 12 bases remaining between them. Germline CDR1 is SGHRS and CDR2 is YFSETQ. This CDR3 comprises 14 residues. The DNA of the CDR3 is TGCGCCAGCAGCCCAGGACACCCCAACTATGGCTACACCTTC. Amino acid sequence: CASSPGHPNYGYTF.

The chain uses TRBV6-6 and TRBJ2-3, with D possibly being TRBD1 or TRBD2 (6 bases each). The V end was cut by 0 bases, the J end by 2 bases, with 9 bases between. The CDR3 contains 15 residues. Germline lookup yields CDR1 MNHNY and CDR2 SVGAGI (reference sequence). Here the CDR3 reads CASSYSRGLTDTQYF. In nucleotides, the CDR3 is TGTGCCAGCAGTTACTCCCGGGGGCTCACAGATACGCAGTATTTT.

The table lists this clone with a count of one. The rearrangement joins TRBV4-3 to TRBJ2-2; maybe TRBD2 (7 bases). With 3 bases removed from V and 7 bases from J, the gap between germline ends came to 21 bases. The length of the CDR3 is 17 residues. The V gene's germline CDR1 is LGHNA and CDR2 YSLEER. CDR3 nucleotide sequence: TGCGCCAGCAGCCAGGGGGTCGCGGGGGCGACTCTCGGGGAGCTGTTTTTT. Protein product: CASSQGVAGATLGELFF.

This CDR3 is CAWSRGVRSTEAFF. The DNA for the CDR3 is TGTGCCTGGAGTAGGGGGGTTCGGAGCACTGAAGCTTTCTTT. This rearrangement joins TRBV30 to TRBJ1-1; D is possibly TRBD1 (6 bases). The CDR3 has 14 amino acids. CDR1 and CDR2 from the germline V gene are GTSNPN and SVGIG (reference sequence). V shed 2 bases and J shed 4 bases, with 14 bases lying between them.

The genes are TRBV4-3 and TRBJ1-2; TRBD1 matches 8 bases. After removal of 4 bases from V and 5 bases from J, the junction contained 3 bases not matched to a gene. This CDR3 has 13 amino acids. Germline V gene data show CDR1 as LGHNA and CDR2 as YSLEER. The CDR3 region is CASSPGQGYGYTF. The CDR3 nucleotides are TGCGCCAGCAGCCCCGGACAGGGTTATGGCTACACCTTC.

The V and J genes are TRBV7-2 and TRBJ2-7; TRBD2 agrees at 7 bases. V was pared by 7 bases and J by 6 bases, with 12 bases of the junction left unmatched. Germline V gene data show CDR1 as SGHTA and CDR2 as FQGNSA. CDR3 length: 14 residues. The CDR3 DNA follows: TGTGCCAGCAACCTCGGGGGGTTGGATTCCGAGCAGTACTTC. Protein sequence: CASNLGGLDSEQYF.

The genes are TRBV29-1 and TRBJ2-5; TRBD2 matches 8 bases. CDR3 size: 15 residues. The V gene's germline CDR1 is SQVTM and CDR2 ANQGSEA. Unmatched junction bases numbered 11, after V lost 4 bases and J lost 4 bases. The CDR3 protein is CSVARSGARLETQYF. CDR3 DNA sequence: TGCAGCGTTGCTCGTAGCGGGGCCCGATTAGAGACCCAGTACTTC.

The chain links TRBV5-8 to TRBJ2-1, with D possibly TRBD1 on 6 matching bases. This CDR3 has 17 amino acids. Trimming removed 4 bases at V and 1 base at J, with 18 bases between. Germline values: CDR1 SGHTS, CDR2 YDEGEE. CDR3 loop: CASSSLWGQGSYNEQFF. For the CDR3, the DNA is TGTGCCAGCAGCAGCCTATGGGGCCAGGGGTCCTACAATGAGCAGTTCTTC.

Notes on this clone: The junction differs from germline at one of its ends, possibly a read error. The chain links TRBV9 to TRBJ2-1; 11 bases are shared with TRBD2. This CDR3 spans 14 amino acids. Germline V CDR1 and CDR2: SGDLS, YYNGEE. CDR3 loop: CASSGGAIYNEQFF. The CDR3 nucleotides are TGTGCCAGTAGCGGGGGGGCGATTTACAATGAGCAGTTCTTC.

This rearrangement joins TRBV27 to TRBJ2-7; 7 nucleotides match TRBD2. V shed 6 bases and J 0 bases; nucleotides not matched to a gene: 5. The CDR3 is 14 amino acids. Germline loops: CDR1 MNHEY, CDR2 SMNVEV (reference sequence). The CDR3 here is CASRSGGSSYEQYF. CDR3 DNA sequence: TGTGCCAGCAGGAGTGGCGGGAGCTCCTACGAGCAGTACTTC.

J is TRBJ2-6 and V is TRBV4-3; D gene uncertain. This CDR3 has 17 amino acids. Per germline, CDR1 LGHNA and CDR2 YSLEER. The V and J ends lost 0 bases and 0 bases respectively, with 9 bases between them. The CDR3 DNA reads as TGCGCCAGCAGCCAAGAATGGCTCCCCTCTGGGGCCAACGTCCTGACTTTC. The encoded protein is CASSQEWLPSGANVLTF.

The CDR3 DNA sequence: TGTGCCAGCAGCTTATCACAGCGAAGCTCCTACGAGCAGTACTTC. This translates into CASSLSQRSSYEQYF. This sequence joins TRBV7-6 and TRBJ2-7, with no clear D. Trimming stripped 2 bases from V and 0 bases from J, with 11 bases between. Germline CDR1 is SGHVS and CDR2 is FNYEAQ. CDR3 length: 15 residues. The full variable domain, in which reference TRBV7-6 and TRBJ2-7 provide the parts outside the CDR3, is GAGVSQSPRYKVTKRGQDVALRCDPISGHVSLYWYRQALGQGPEFLTYFNYEAQQDKSGLPNDRFSAERPEGSISTLTIQRTEQRDSAMYRCASSLSQRSSYEQYFGPGTRLTVT.

In regard to this clone: Other nucleotide sequences from this sample produce the same CDR3. The J gene is TRBJ2-3, the V gene TRBV5-1; 8 positions agree with TRBD1. The CDR3 runs to 15 residues. J lost 4 bases, V lost 0 bases, and 4 bases had no gene match. The germline CDR1 and CDR2 sequences are SGHRS and YFSETQ. DNA for the CDR3: TGCGCCAGCAGCTTGGGGCAGGGGGCGGCAGATACGCAGTATTTT. It specifies CASSLGQGAADTQYF.

J is TRBJ2-2 and V is TRBV25-1; possible D gene TRBD1, 6 bases. CDR1 MGHDK and CDR2 SYGVNS come from the germline V gene. Between the trimmed V and J ends, which lost 3 bases and 0 bases, there was a span of 11 bases. This CDR3 is built from 16 residues. The CDR3, as DNA: TGTGCCAGCAGTGAGCCACAGGGTTCGAACACCGGGGAGCTGTTTTTT. It is translated as CASSEPQGSNTGELFF.

This chain uses TRBV3-1 (or the pseudogene TRBV3-2) with TRBJ2-5; D call uncertain. The V gene's germline CDR1 is LGHDT and CDR2 YNNKEL (reference sequence). CDR3 length equals 14 residues. The V and J ends lost 1 base and 2 bases respectively, with 8 bases between them. DNA for the CDR3: TGTGCCAGCAGCCAAGCAAGTGGGCAAGAGACCCAGTACTTC. Its protein product is CASSQASGQETQYF.